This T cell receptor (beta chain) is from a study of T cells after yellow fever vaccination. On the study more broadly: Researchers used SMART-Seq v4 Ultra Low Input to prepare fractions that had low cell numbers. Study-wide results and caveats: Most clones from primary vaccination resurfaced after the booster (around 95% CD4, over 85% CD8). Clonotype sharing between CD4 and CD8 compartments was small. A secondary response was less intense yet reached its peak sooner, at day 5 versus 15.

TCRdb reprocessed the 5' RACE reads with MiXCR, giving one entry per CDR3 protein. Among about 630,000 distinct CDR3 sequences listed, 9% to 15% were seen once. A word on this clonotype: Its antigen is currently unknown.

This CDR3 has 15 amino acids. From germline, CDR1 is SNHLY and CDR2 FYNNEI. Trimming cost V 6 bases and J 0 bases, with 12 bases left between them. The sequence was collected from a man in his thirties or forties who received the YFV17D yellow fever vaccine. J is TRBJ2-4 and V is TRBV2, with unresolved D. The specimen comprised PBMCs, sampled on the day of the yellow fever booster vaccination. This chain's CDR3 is CASRARIVAKNIQYF. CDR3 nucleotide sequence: TGTGCCAGCAGGGCGCGGATAGTAGCCAAAAACATTCAGTACTTC.